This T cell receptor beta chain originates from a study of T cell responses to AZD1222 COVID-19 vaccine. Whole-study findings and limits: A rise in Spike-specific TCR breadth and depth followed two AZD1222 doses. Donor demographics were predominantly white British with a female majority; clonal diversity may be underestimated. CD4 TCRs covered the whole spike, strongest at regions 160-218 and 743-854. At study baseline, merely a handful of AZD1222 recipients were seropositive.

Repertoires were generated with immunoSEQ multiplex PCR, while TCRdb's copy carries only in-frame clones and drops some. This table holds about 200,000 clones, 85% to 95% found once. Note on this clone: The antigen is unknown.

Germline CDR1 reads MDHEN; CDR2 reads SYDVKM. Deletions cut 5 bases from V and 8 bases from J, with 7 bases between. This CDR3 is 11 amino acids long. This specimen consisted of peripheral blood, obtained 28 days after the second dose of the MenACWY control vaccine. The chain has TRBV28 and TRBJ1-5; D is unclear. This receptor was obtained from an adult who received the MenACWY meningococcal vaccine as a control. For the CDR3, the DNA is TGTGCCAGCAGTAAGGGTGAGCCCCAGCATTTT. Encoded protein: CASSKGEPQHF.